This T cell receptor beta chain was recorded in a study of PD-1 blockade in classical Hodgkin lymphoma. Each and every patient relapsed after autologous stem cell transplantation, and patients got differing brentuximab vedotin exposure. Profiling relied on immunoSEQ multiplex PCR, and the TCRdb table lists in-frame clones only, not all of them. The table includes about 98,000 clones, 92% detected once. The CDR3 runs to 15 residues. The germline V gene has CDR1 SGHAT and CDR2 FQDESV (reference sequence). The V end lost 4 bases, the J end lost 4 bases, and 15 bases lay between the germline ends. The TCR sequence derives from a human donor with classical Hodgkin lymphoma. V and J are TRBV11-1 and TRBJ2-3; a weak D match, TRBD1 (6 bases). The sequences come from peripheral blood mononuclear cells (PBMCs), collected at baseline. This CDR3 is CASSSRTDSPDTQYF. CDR3 nucleotides: TGTGCCAGCAGCTCCCGGACAGACTCTCCAGATACGCAGTATTTT.